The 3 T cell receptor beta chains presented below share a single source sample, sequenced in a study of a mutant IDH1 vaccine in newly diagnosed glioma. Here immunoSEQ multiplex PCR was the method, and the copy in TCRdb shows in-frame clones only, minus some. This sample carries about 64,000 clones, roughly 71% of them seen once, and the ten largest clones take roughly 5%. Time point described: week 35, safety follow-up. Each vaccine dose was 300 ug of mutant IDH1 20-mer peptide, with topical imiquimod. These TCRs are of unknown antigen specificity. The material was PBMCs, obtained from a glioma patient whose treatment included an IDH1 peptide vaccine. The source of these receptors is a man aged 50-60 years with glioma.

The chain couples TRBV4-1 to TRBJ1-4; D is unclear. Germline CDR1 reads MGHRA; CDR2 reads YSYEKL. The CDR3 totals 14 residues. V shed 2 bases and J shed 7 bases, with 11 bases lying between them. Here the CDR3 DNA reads TGCGCCAGCAGCCAAAGGGAGGAGGGTGAAAAACTGTTTTTT. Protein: CASSQREEGEKLFF.

The CDR3 is CASSPEGGGNEQFF. The CDR3 nucleotides read TGCGCCAGCAGCCCGGAGGGAGGGGGCAATGAGCAGTTCTTC. This rearrangement joins TRBV5-1 to TRBJ2-1, with D possibly TRBD2 on 7 matching bases. Looked up from germline, CDR1 is SGHRS and CDR2 is YFSETQ. The V end lost 4 bases, the J end lost 6 bases, and 14 bases lay between the germline ends. This CDR3 contains 14 residues. Variable domain in full (rest from reference TRBV5-1 and TRBJ2-1): KAGVTQTPRYLIKTRGQQVTLSCSPISGHRSVSWYQQTPGQGLQFLFEYFSETQRNKGNFPGRFSGRQFSNSRSEMNVSTLELGDSALYLCASSPEGGGNEQFFGPGTRLTVL.

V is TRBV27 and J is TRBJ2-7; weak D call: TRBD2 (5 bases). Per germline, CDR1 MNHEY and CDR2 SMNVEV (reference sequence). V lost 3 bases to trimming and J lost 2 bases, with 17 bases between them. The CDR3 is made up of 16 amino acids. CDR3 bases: TGTGCCAGCAGTTTGGCGGGTACCCTTGGGACCTACGAGCAGTACTTC. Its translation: CASSLAGTLGTYEQYF.